Each of the 6 T cell receptor delta chains below was sequenced from the same sample in a study of gamma-delta T cells after stem cell transplantation. TCRdb made new clone calls on the RT-PCR reads using CATT. The data show 2,100 or so delta-chain clones, about 5% seen once. The sample comprised gamma-delta T cells. The receptors derive from a human donor. It is not recorded whose cells these are; they may come from a transplant donor.

This clone has only a few counts. The amino acid sequence in TCRdb belongs to a much larger clone and departs from this DNA's translation at residue 10, likely a sequencing read error; the sequence shown is translated from the DNA. The chain joins TRDV2 to TRDJ1; TRDD3 matches at 7 bases. This CDR3 spans 18 amino acids. The V gene end was trimmed by 4 bases and the J gene end by 1 base; junction bases not matched to a gene: 17. From germline, CDR1 is GEAIGNYY and CDR2 EKD. The CDR3 sequence is CACDPLSGGMPSTDKLIF. Here the CDR3 DNA reads TGTGCCTGTGATCCCCTTTCGGGGGGGATGCCGAGCACCGATAAACTCATCTTT.

This clone showed up just a few times. This likely reflects a read error, since a far larger clone is one base away. Within the sample, other DNA sequences also encode this same CDR3. The chain couples TRDV2 to TRDJ1; 7 bases are shared with TRDD3. Trimming cost V 2 bases and J 3 bases; bases outside gene matches: 5. Germline V gene sequence: CDR1 GEAIGNYY, CDR2 EKD. The CDR3 has 14 amino acids. The CDR3 sequence: CACDILGGADKLIF. The DNA for the CDR3 is TGTGCCTGTGACATCCTGGGGGGGGCCGATAAACTCATCTTT.

With respect to this clone: TCRdb records a much larger clone's protein for this DNA, with a difference at residue 4 that likely arises from a read error; the protein given is the translation of the DNA. This chain connects TRDV2 to TRDJ3, with 12 positions matching TRDD3. This CDR3 is built from 19 residues. J gave up 0 bases and V 4 bases, and 6 bases lay outside the gene matches. Germline V gene sequence: CDR1 GEAIGNYY, CDR2 EKD. The CDR3 DNA reads TGTGCCTGTGAATGGGTACTGGGGGATACCTCCTGGGACACCCGACAGATGTTTTTC. Its translation is CACEWVLGDTSWDTRQMFF.

In its sample, this clone is medium-sized. This could be a read error, since a much larger clone is one nucleotide away. The rearrangement uses TRDV2 and TRDJ1; TRDD3 matches at 7 bases. The CDR3 covers 16 residues. V lost 2 bases and J lost 0; bases outside the gene matches: 8. Germline-derived CDR1 and CDR2 are GEAIGNYY and EKD. CDR3 sequence reads: CACDRLGALYTDKLIF. CDR3 DNA sequence: TGTGCCTGTGACAGGCTGGGGGCACTGTACACCGATAAACTCATCTTT.

With respect to this clone: TCRdb shows a much larger clone's protein in place of this DNA's translation, and the two differ at residue 11, likely through a read error; the protein shown is translated from the DNA. J is TRDJ1 and V is TRDV2; a weak D match, TRDD3 (6 bases). Germline V gene data show CDR1 as GEAIGNYY and CDR2 as EKD. This CDR3 region has 16 residues. V was clipped by 4 bases and J by 1 base, with 18 bases between them. CDR3 nucleotide sequence: TGTGCCTGTGAAGCCCTTGGGGGCGAGGCCACCGATAAACTCATCTTT. Translated: CACEALGGEATDKLIF.

This clone was seen only a few times. The chain recombines TRDV2 with TRDJ1; 8 nucleotides align to TRDD3. J gave up 1 base and V 3 bases, and 9 bases lay outside the gene matches. The CDR3 sequence is 16 residues long. Per the germline V gene, CDR1 is GEAIGNYY and CDR2 is EKD. CDR3 DNA sequence: TGTGCCTGTGACTTACTGGGGGCTAGCGTCACCGATAAACTCATCTTT. Amino acid sequence: CACDLLGASVTDKLIF.